The T cell receptor beta chain under discussion was sequenced for a study of cytomegalovirus exposure and HLA in healthy donors. The V gene lost 7 bases and the J gene lost 6 bases, with 19 bases spanning the gap. The CDR3 covers 14 residues. Germline CDR1 reads LGHNA; CDR2 reads YNFKEQ. Both 60 Vbeta primers and 13 Jbeta primers went into the PCR. Produced via immunoSEQ multiplex PCR; TCRdb's table is partial and in-frame only. The table has about 200,000 clones, around four fifths seen once; the top ten hold about 1.7%. A word on this clone: Its antigen is unknown.

Study conclusions and caveats: A link between a missense DCLRE1C variant and TCR beta V- and J-gene trimming emerged from a later analysis. Exclusion applied to some V segments, including TRBV6-2 and TRBV6-3, as they were indistinguishable. Researchers reported in a later analysis that common viral pathogens appeared linked to several top clusters. Near-uniform donor sequencing depth was presumed by presence/absence analyses.

Sequenced: PBMCs. This clonotype was sampled from a middle-aged man in good health and CMV-seronegative. The gene calls are TRBV4-2 and TRBJ2-7; weak D call: TRBD1 (7 bases). CDR3 bases: TGTGCCAGCAACCCAATGGAGGGGGCTGGCGAGCAGTACTTC. Protein: CASNPMEGAGEQYF.